This T cell receptor beta chain was observed in a study of cytomegalovirus exposure and HLA in healthy donors. The CDR3 consists of 12 residues. The germline V and J ends were trimmed by 8 bases and 4 bases, with 9 bases remaining between them. Germline V gives CDR1 MNHNS, CDR2 SASEGT. Worth noting for this clone: Its antigen is not known.

PCR primers comprised 60 Vbeta and 13 Jbeta primers. Sequenced by immunoSEQ multiplex PCR; TCRdb stores in-frame clones only, minus some. The data show roughly 200,000 clones, about four fifths seen once. Findings and caveats of the study: Listed as cytomegalovirus-associated were 164 TCR beta chains. At a 0.05 false discovery rate, a later analysis found some 17,000 TCR beta sequences to be associated with HLA alleles.

Sequenced input: PBMCs. This TCR derives from a male donor in good health and CMV-seronegative. This rearrangement joins TRBV6-1 to TRBJ1-5; D unresolved. The CDR3 sequence: CASEPRNQPQHF. CDR3 in DNA: TGTGCCAGCGAGCCCAGGAATCAGCCCCAGCATTTT.